The T cell receptor (beta chain) under discussion was sequenced for a study of T-cell memory formation after mild COVID-19. General study findings and limits: Among CD4+ contracting clones, most were CM and EM, and CD8+ ones EMRA. Memory cells collected pre-infection included some clones that later responded, suggesting cross-reactive memory joined.

TCRdb redid the calling of the 5' RACE reads with MiXCR, one entry per CDR3 protein. Found here are hundreds of thousands of distinct CDR3 sequences, about a fifth of them singletons; the top ten hold roughly 9.1%. The V gene's germline CDR1 is SGHRS and CDR2 YFSETQ. J gave up 1 base and V 6 bases, and 4 bases lay outside the gene matches. The CDR3 consists of 14 residues. Turning to this clonotype: What it recognizes is unknown.

Sequencing was carried out using PBMCs or a T cell subset sorted from them (not recorded which). The clonotype originates from an adult woman who had mild COVID-19 (a few samples of this study predate the infection). Cell type and time point are not known. The chain links TRBV5-1 to TRBJ1-1; 9 bases match TRBD1. The CDR3 DNA follows: TGCGCCAGCACCGGACAGGGGTCGAACACTGAAGCTTTCTTT. Encoded protein: CASTGQGSNTEAFF.